This T cell receptor (beta chain) was observed in a study of regulatory and conventional T cells in RAG deficiency. Study-wide context: Hypomorphic RAG mutations in CID or atypical SCID frequently accompany autoimmunity. Study findings and constraints: Other subsets showed approximately 10-fold reductions, but Treg unique TCR beta sequences fell roughly 90-fold in these patients. Patient subsets had shorter CDR3s; Omenn Treg-Tconv overlap exceeded 85%.

Generated by immunoSEQ multiplex PCR, the TCRdb table keeps only in-frame clones and is missing some. The sample shows 7,000 to 9,500 clones, 90% to 95% of them seen only once. The CDR3 contains 17 residues. V lost 5 bases, J lost 3 bases, and 7 bases stayed unmatched. Germline CDR1 reads SGHNT; CDR2 reads YYREEE (reference sequence). As to this clone: Its antigen is unknown.

The sorted conventional CD4+ T cells were CD25-low and CD127-high, with genomic DNA sequenced. Source material: CD4+ effector T cells sorted from blood. The receptor's source is a human donor with RAG deficiency presenting as severe combined immunodeficiency. The V gene is TRBV5-4, the J gene TRBJ2-6, with 11 bases fitting TRBD1. This CDR3 reads CASRRRTGGGGANVLTF. The CDR3 region has the DNA TGTGCCAGCAGACGGAGGACAGGGGGCGGTGGGGCCAACGTCCTGACTTTC.